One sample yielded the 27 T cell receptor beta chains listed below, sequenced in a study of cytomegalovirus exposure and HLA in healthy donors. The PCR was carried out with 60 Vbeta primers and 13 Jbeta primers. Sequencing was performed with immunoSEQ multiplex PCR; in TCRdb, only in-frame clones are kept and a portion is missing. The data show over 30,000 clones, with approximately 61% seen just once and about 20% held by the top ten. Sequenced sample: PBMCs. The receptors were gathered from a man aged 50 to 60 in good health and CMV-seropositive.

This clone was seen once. CDR3 amino acids: CASGFPGGSEAFF. CDR3 sequence (DNA): TGTGCTAGTGGTTTCCCCGGCGGGAGTGAAGCTTTCTTT. The chain has TRBV12-5 and TRBJ1-1; D gene unclear. Trimming left V 3 bases short and J 7 bases short, with 12 bases between. Germline CDR1 reads LGHNT; CDR2 reads FRNRAP. The CDR3 loop spans 13 amino acids. Full variable domain (missing parts from reference TRBV12-5 and TRBJ1-1): DARVTQTPRHKVTEMGQEVTMRCQPILGHNTVFWYRQTMMQGLELLAYFRNRAPLDDSGMPKDRFSAEMPDATLATLKIQPSEPRDSAVYFCASGFPGGSEAFFGQGTRLTVV.

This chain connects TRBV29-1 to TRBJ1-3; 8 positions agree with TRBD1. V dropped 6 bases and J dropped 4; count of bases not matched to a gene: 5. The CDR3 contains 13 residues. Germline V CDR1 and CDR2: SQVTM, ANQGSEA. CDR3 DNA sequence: TGCAGCGTAGACAGGGGTGTCGGAAACACCATATATTTT. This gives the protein CSVDRGVGNTIYF. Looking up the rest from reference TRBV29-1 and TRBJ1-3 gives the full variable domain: SAVISQKPSRDICQRGTSLTIQCQVDSQVTMMFWYRQQPGQSLTLIATANQGSEATYESGFVIDKFPISRPNLTFSTLTVSNMSPEDSSIYLCSVDRGVGNTIYFGEGSWLTVV.

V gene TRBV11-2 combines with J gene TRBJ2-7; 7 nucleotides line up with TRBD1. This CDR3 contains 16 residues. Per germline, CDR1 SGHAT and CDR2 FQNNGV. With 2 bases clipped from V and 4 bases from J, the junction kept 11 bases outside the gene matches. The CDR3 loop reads CASSLRAGTVSYEQYF. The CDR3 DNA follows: TGTGCCAGCAGCTTAAGGGCCGGGACAGTCTCGTACGAGCAGTACTTC.

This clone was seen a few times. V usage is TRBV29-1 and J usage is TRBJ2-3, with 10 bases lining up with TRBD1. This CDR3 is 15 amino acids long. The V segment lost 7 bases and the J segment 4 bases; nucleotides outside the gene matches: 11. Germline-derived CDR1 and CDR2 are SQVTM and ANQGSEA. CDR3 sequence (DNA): TGCAGCGGGTGTAAGGGACAGGGGACCGCAGATACGCAGTATTTT. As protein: CSGCKGQGTADTQYF.

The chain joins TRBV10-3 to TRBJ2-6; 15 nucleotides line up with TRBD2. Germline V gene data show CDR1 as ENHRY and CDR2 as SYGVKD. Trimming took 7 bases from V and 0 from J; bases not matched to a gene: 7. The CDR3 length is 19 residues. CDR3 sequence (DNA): TGTGCCATCAAGAAGGGACTAGCGGGGGGCTCCTCTGGGGCCAACGTCCTGACTTTC. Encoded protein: CAIKKGLAGGSSGANVLTF.

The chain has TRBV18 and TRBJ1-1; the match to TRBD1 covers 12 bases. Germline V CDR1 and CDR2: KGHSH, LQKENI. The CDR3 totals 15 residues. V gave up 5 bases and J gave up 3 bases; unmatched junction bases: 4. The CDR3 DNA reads TGTGCCAGCTCAGGGACAGGGGGCTCCGACACTGAAGCTTTCTTT. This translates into CASSGTGGSDTEAFF.

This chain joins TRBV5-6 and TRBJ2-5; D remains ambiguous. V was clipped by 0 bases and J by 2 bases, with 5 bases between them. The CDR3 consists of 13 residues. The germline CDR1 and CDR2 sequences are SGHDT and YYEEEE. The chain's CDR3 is CASSLVAQETQYF. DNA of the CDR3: TGTGCCAGCAGCTTGGTCGCGCAAGAGACCCAGTACTTC.

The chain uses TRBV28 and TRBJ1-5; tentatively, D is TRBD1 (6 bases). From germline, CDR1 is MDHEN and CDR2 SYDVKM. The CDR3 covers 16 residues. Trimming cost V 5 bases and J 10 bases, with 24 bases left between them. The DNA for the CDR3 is TGTGCCAGCAGTCGTCGGACAGACTCCGTCACGAGTCCCCAGCATTTT. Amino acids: CASSRRTDSVTSPQHF.

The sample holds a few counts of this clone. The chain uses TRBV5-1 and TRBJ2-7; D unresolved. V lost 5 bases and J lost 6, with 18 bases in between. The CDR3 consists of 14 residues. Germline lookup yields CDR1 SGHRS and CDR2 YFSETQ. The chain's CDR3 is CASRSFSTSGEQYF. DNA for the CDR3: TGCGCCAGCAGAAGTTTTTCGACATCAGGCGAGCAGTACTTC.

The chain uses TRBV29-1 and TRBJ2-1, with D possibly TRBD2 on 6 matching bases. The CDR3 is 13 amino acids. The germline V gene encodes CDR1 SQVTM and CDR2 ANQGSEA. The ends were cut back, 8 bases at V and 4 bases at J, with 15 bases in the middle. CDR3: CSSASALYNEQFF. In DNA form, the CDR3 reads TGCAGCTCTGCTAGCGCGTTATACAATGAGCAGTTCTTC.

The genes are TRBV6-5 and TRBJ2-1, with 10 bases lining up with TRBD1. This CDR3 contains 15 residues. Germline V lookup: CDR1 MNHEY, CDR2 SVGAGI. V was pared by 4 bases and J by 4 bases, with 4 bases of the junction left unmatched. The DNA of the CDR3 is TGTGCCAGCAGTTCCGGGACAGGGGCGTACAATGAGCAGTTCTTC. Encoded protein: CASSSGTGAYNEQFF.

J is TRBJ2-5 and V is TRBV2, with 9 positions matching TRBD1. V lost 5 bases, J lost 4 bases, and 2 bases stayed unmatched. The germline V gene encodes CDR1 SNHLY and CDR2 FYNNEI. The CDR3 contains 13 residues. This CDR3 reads CASSRTGVETQYF. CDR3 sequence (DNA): TGTGCCAGCAGTCGGACAGGGGTAGAGACCCAGTACTTC.

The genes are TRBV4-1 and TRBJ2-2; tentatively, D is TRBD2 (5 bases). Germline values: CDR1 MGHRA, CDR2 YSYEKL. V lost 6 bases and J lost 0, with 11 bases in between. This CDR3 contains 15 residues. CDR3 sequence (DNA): TGCGCCAGCAGGACCGCGGGCACGAACACCGGGGAGCTGTTTTTT. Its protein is CASRTAGTNTGELFF.

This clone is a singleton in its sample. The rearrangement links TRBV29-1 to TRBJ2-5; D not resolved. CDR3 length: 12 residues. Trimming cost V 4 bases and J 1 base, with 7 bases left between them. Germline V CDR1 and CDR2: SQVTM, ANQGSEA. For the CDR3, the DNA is TGCAGCGTTGGACACTTCCAAGAGACCCAGTACTTC. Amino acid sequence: CSVGHFQETQYF. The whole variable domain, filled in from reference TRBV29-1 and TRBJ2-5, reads SAVISQKPSRDICQRGTSLTIQCQVDSQVTMMFWYRQQPGQSLTLIATANQGSEATYESGFVIDKFPISRPNLTFSTLTVSNMSPEDSSIYLCSVGHFQETQYFGPGTRLLVL.

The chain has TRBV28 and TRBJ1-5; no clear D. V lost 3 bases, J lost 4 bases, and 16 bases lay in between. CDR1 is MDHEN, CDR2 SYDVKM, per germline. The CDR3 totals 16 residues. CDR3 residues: CASSFFETRKNQPQHF. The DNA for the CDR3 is TGTGCCAGCAGTTTCTTTGAGACAAGGAAAAATCAGCCCCAGCATTTT.

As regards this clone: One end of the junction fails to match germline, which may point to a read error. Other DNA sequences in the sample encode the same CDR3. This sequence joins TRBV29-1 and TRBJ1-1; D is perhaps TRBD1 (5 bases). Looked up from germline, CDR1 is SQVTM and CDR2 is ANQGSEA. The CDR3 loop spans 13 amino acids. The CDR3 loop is CSVGQGTNTEAFF. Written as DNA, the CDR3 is TGTAGCGTTGGGCAGGGTACCAACACTGAAGCTTTCTTT.

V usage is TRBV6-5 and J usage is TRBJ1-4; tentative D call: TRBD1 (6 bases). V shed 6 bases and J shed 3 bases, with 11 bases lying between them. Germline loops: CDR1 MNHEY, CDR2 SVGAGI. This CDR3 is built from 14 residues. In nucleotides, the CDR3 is TGTGCCAGCAGGGTGGACAGTTCTAATGAAAAACTGTTTTTT. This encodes CASRVDSSNEKLFF.

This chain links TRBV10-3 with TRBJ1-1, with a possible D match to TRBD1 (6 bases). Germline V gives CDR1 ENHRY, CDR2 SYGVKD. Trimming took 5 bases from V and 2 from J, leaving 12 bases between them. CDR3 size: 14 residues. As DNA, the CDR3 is TGTGCCATCAGTCCGGGACAAACTAACACTGAAGCTTTCTTT. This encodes CAISPGQTNTEAFF.

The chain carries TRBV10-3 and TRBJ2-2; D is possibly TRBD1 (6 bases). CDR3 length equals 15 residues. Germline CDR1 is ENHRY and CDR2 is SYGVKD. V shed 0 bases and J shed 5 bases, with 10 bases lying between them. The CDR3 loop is CAISESTGGTGELFF. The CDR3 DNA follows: TGTGCCATCAGTGAGTCGACAGGCGGGACCGGGGAGCTGTTTTTT.

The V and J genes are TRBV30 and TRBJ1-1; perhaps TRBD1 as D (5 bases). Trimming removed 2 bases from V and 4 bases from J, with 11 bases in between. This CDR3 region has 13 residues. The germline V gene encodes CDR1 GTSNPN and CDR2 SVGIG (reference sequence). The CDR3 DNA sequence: TGTGCCTGGAGTCAGAAAAGGGGCACTGAAGCTTTCTTT. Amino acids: CAWSQKRGTEAFF.

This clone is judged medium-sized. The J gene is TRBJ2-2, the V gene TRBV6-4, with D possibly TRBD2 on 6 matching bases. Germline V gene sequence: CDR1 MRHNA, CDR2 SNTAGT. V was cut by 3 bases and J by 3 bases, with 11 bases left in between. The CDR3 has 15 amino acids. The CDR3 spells CASSEIPGDTGELFF. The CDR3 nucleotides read TGTGCCAGCAGTGAGATACCGGGGGACACCGGGGAGCTGTTTTTT.

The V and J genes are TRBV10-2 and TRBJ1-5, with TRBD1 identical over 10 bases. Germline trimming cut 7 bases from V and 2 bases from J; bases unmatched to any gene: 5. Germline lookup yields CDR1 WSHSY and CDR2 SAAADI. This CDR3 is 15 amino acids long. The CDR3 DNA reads TGCGCCAGCAACCGGGACAGGGGAGGCAATCAGCCCCAGCATTTT. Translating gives CASNRDRGGNQPQHF.

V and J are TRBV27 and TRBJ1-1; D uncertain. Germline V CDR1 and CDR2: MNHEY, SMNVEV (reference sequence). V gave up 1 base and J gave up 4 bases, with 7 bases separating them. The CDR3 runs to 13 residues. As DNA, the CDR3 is TGTGCCAGCAGTTTATATGCAGGCACTGAAGCTTTCTTT. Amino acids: CASSLYAGTEAFF.

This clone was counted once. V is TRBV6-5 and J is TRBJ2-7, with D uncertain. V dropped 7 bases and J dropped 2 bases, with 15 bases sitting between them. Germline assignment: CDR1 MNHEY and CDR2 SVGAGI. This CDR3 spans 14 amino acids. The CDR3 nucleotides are TGTGCCAGCACCACGGCCAGGCCTCCCTACGAGCAGTACTTC. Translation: CASTTARPPYEQYF.

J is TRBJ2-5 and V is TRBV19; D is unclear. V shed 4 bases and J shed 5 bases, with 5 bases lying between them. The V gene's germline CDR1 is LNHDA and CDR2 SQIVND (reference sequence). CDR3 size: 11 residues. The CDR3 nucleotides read TGTGCCAGTAGTACCCGGGAGACCCAGTACTTC. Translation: CASSTRETQYF.

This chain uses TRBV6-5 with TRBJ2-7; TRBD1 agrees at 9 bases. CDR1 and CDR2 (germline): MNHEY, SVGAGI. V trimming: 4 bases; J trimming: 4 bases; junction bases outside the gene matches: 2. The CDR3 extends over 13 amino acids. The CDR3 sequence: CASSSGTGYEQYF. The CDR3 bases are TGTGCCAGCAGTTCCGGGACAGGGTACGAGCAGTACTTC.

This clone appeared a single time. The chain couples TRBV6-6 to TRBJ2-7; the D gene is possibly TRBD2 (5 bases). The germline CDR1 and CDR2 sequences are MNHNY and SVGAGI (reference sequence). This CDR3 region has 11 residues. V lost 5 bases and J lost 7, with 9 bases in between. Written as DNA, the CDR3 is TGTGCCAGCAGTGCCGGACTGGAGCAGTACTTC. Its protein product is CASSAGLEQYF.